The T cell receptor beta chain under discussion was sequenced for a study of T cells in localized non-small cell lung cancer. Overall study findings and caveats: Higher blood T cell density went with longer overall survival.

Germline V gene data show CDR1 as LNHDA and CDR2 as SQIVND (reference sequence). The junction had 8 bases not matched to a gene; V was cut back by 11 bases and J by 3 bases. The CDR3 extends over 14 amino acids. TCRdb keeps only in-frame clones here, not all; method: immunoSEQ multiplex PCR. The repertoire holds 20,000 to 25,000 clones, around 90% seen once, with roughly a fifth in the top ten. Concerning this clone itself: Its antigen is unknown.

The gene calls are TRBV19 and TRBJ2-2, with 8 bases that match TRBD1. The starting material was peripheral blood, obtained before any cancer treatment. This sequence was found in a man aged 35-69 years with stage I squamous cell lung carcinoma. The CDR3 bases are TGTGCCTCATTCGGACAGGGATACACCGGGGAGCTGTTTTTT. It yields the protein CASFGQGYTGELFF.